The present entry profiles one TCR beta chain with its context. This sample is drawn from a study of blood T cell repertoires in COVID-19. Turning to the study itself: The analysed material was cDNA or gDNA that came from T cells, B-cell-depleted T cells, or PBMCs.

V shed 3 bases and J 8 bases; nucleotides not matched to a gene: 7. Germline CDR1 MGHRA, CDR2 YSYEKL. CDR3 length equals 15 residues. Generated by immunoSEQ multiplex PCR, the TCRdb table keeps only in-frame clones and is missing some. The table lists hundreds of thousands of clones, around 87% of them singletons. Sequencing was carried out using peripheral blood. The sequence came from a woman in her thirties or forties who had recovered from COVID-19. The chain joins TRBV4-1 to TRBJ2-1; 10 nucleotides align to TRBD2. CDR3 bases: TGCGCCAGCAGCCATGGTTCTAGCGGGGGCTATGAGCAGTTCTTC. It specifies CASSHGSSGGYEQFF.